The clone carrying this T cell receptor beta chain was seen at least ten times. This sample is part of a study of identical twins. Via MiXCR, TCRdb re-called the 5' RACE reads, giving one row per CDR3 protein. The table lists approximately 240,000 distinct CDR3 sequences, roughly 13% of them singletons. This sequence originates from a woman aged 18-29 years in good health. The sample comprised memory (CD45RO+) T cells sorted from blood.

CDR3 sequence reads: CASSDGSNEKLFF. DNA of the CDR3: TGTGCCAGCTCGGACGGGTCTAATGAAAAACTGTTTTTT. This chain uses TRBV14 with TRBJ1-4; D is unclear. CDR1 SGHDN and CDR2 FVKESK come from the germline V gene. Trimming removed 8 bases from V and 3 bases from J, with 10 bases in between. This CDR3 has 13 amino acids.